These 3 T cell receptor beta chains originate from one sample sequenced in a study of cytomegalovirus exposure and HLA in healthy donors. Primers: 60 Vbeta forward and 13 Jbeta reverse. Profiling relied on immunoSEQ multiplex PCR, and the TCRdb table lists in-frame clones only, not all of them. Among roughly 160,000 clones, 80% to 85% were seen once, and the ten largest hold over 2%. The sequencing input was PBMCs. The receptors were gathered from a male donor in good health and CMV-seronegative.

This chain connects TRBV27 to TRBJ1-6; unclear D gene. The CDR3 is 15 amino acids. V lost 2 bases and J 7 bases, leaving 12 bases between the germline ends. Germline CDR1 is MNHEY and CDR2 is SMNVEV (reference sequence). The CDR3 spells CASSLAHSGNSPLHF. In DNA, the CDR3 is TGTGCCAGCAGTTTAGCCCACAGTGGGAATTCACCCCTCCACTTT.

This clone was observed once. The V call is TRBV7-6, the J call TRBJ2-1; a weak D match, TRBD1 (5 bases). This CDR3 contains 15 residues. Germline V gene lookup returns CDR1 SGHVS and CDR2 FNYEAQ. Trimming removed 5 bases at V and 4 bases at J, with 15 bases between. CDR3 residues: CASSLRTLTYNEQFF. DNA for the CDR3: TGTGCCAGCAGCCTTAGGACACTTACTTACAATGAGCAGTTCTTC.

The chain employs TRBV10-3 and TRBJ1-4; no definite D call. Trimming pared 2 bases from V and 7 bases from J, leaving 5 bases between. The CDR3 extends over 12 amino acids. The germline CDR1 and CDR2 sequences are ENHRY and SYGVKD. The DNA for the CDR3 is TGTGCCATCAGTGAGGGTAGTGAAAAACTGTTTTTT. Translating gives CAISEGSEKLFF.